A selection of T cell receptor beta chains follows, all from one sample in a study of response to subunit inactivated influenza vaccine. A single record per CDR3 protein comes from TCRdb applying MiXCR to the RT-PCR reads. Of about 500,000 distinct CDR3 sequences listed, more than 15% are singletons. The sequences come from CD4+ T cells sorted from PBMCs, collected less than 25 months after vaccination. The receptors come from a man between 50 and 69 years old who received an inactivated influenza vaccine. CDR3s include the opening cysteine and the closing phenylalanine or tryptophan.

v_call: TRBV10-3; j_call: TRBJ2-5; cdr3_aa: CAIKTVAGRRIETQYF
v_call: TRBV9; j_call: TRBJ1-6; cdr3_aa: CASSVNGDSPLHF
v_call: TRBV4-1; j_call: TRBJ1-2; cdr3_aa: CASSQDPGGRIIYGYTF
v_call: TRBV6-2/TRBV6-3; j_call: TRBJ2-3; cdr3_aa: CASRTGDTQYF
v_call: TRBV7-2; j_call: TRBJ2-7; cdr3_aa: CASSLEAMQGYYEQYF
v_call: TRBV7-2; j_call: TRBJ2-2; cdr3_aa: CASSLLTNTGELFF
v_call: TRBV6-1; j_call: TRBJ2-1; cdr3_aa: CASRADSAVLPQFF
v_call: TRBV6-1; j_call: TRBJ2-1; cdr3_aa: CASSKNRRSSYNEQFF
v_call: TRBV4-3; j_call: TRBJ2-1; cdr3_aa: CASSQEEGTEQFF
v_call: TRBV20-1; j_call: TRBJ2-1; cdr3_aa: CSARPTGLRYNEQFF
v_call: TRBV5-5; j_call: TRBJ2-1; cdr3_aa: CASTDRERYNEQFF
v_call: TRBV20-1; j_call: TRBJ2-3; cdr3_aa: CSVETSTDTQYF
v_call: TRBV6-2/TRBV6-3; j_call: TRBJ1-5; cdr3_aa: CASRTGQGIGNQPQHF
v_call: TRBV6-5; j_call: TRBJ2-5; cdr3_aa: CASSYSGSGRQETQYF
v_call: TRBV12-3/TRBV12-4; j_call: TRBJ2-2; cdr3_aa: CASSGQGIGELFF
v_call: TRBV5-1; j_call: TRBJ2-2; cdr3_aa: CASSSHEGAGELFF
v_call: TRBV20-1; j_call: TRBJ1-1; cdr3_aa: CSARDRRVAFF
v_call: TRBV20-1; j_call: TRBJ1-2; cdr3_aa: CSARAYGYTF
v_call: TRBV6-5; j_call: TRBJ1-4; cdr3_aa: CASSYGPGGNEKLFF
v_call: TRBV15; j_call: TRBJ2-4; cdr3_aa: CATSGGTLEGNIQYF
v_call: TRBV4-3; j_call: TRBJ2-7; cdr3_aa: CASSQDFRSYSYEQYF
v_call: TRBV9; j_call: TRBJ2-1; cdr3_aa: CASSVDGTGTNEQFF
v_call: TRBV10-3; j_call: TRBJ2-2; cdr3_aa: CAIRVHEELFF
v_call: TRBV20-1; j_call: TRBJ1-2; cdr3_aa: CSAREVGTGGYGYTF
v_call: TRBV18; j_call: TRBJ2-3; cdr3_aa: CASSPFSHRSTDTQYF
v_call: TRBV10-3; j_call: TRBJ2-5; cdr3_aa: CAISGTGSETQYF
v_call: TRBV5-1; j_call: TRBJ2-3; cdr3_aa: CASSPGTGDNTQYF
v_call: TRBV7-2; j_call: TRBJ2-7; cdr3_aa: CASGQVPGSYEQYF
v_call: TRBV20-1; j_call: TRBJ2-7; cdr3_aa: CSAELGRLNYEQYF
v_call: TRBV25-1; j_call: TRBJ1-2; cdr3_aa: CASSEAYGYTF
v_call: TRBV3-1; j_call: TRBJ2-6; cdr3_aa: CASSQGTSGLGVLTF
v_call: TRBV6-1; j_call: TRBJ2-4; cdr3_aa: CASTPGSLVGKNIQYF
v_call: TRBV20-1; j_call: TRBJ2-5; cdr3_aa: CSARKAGVVETQYF
v_call: TRBV7-2; j_call: TRBJ2-3; cdr3_aa: CASSSSGLTDTQYF
v_call: TRBV4-1; j_call: TRBJ1-6; cdr3_aa: CASSHRDGYNSPLHF
v_call: TRBV10-3; j_call: TRBJ2-3; cdr3_aa: CAISGGQPSTDTQYF
v_call: TRBV11-2; j_call: TRBJ2-3; cdr3_aa: CASRPGTSGRTDTQYF
v_call: TRBV2; j_call: TRBJ1-6; cdr3_aa: CASSKDRGRSPLHF
v_call: TRBV4-3; j_call: TRBJ2-3; cdr3_aa: CASSQDWWNTQYF
v_call: TRBV12-3/TRBV12-4; j_call: TRBJ1-5; cdr3_aa: CASSWTGLSNQPQHF
v_call: TRBV29-1; j_call: TRBJ2-3; cdr3_aa: CSVKTAGLTDTQYF
v_call: TRBV20-1; j_call: TRBJ1-5; cdr3_aa: CSARDDGIRQPQHF
v_call: TRBV28; j_call: TRBJ2-1; cdr3_aa: CASSFRISGSAYNEQFF
v_call: TRBV6-2/TRBV6-3; j_call: TRBJ2-7; cdr3_aa: CASTHSLTGTLYEQYF
v_call: TRBV28; j_call: TRBJ2-6; cdr3_aa: CASSFLAGGTGANVLTF
v_call: TRBV5-1; j_call: TRBJ2-3; cdr3_aa: CASSLVAGQGDTQYF
v_call: TRBV5-1; j_call: TRBJ2-7; cdr3_aa: CASSLTGTGSYEQYF
v_call: TRBV24-1; j_call: TRBJ2-1; cdr3_aa: CATSDLGRGSNEQFF
v_call: TRBV12-3/TRBV12-4; j_call: TRBJ1-1; cdr3_aa: CASSPTDRAGAFF
v_call: TRBV10-3; j_call: TRBJ1-2; cdr3_aa: CATQGNDYGYTF
v_call: TRBV20-1; j_call: TRBJ2-4; cdr3_aa: CSATKSTKNIQYF
v_call: TRBV7-8; j_call: TRBJ2-7; cdr3_aa: CASTTGPYEQYF